The rows below give T cell receptor beta chains drawn from one sample of a study of blood T cell repertoires in COVID-19. Libraries were prepared by immunoSEQ multiplex PCR; TCRdb keeps only in-frame clonotypes and omits some of them. The sample holds 400,000 to 550,000 clones; 87% are singletons and the top ten take approximately 2%. Input material: PBMCs or T cells enriched from blood (not recorded which). Every receptor here comes from a woman between 18 and 29 years old with acute COVID-19. CDR3s include the opening cysteine and the closing phenylalanine or tryptophan. The D gene is left open where the match is weak. A row's size may be missing; if present it is once, few, many or a size class.

>TRBJ2-3|.|TRBD1|TRBV7-3
CASRSRGTGTDTQYF
TGTGCCAGCAGAAGCCGGGGGACAGGAACAGATACGCAGTATTTT
>TRBJ2-3|.|.|TRBV18
CASSATSTDTQYF
TGTGCCAGCTCAGCGACTAGCACAGATACGCAGTATTTT
>TRBJ1-3|.|.|TRBV30
CAWSVTPSGNTIYF
TGTGCCTGGAGTGTAACACCCTCTGGAAACACCATATATTTT
>TRBJ1-4|.|.|TRBV25-1
CASRAGWNEKLFF
TGTGCCAGCAGGGCAGGGTGGAATGAAAAACTGTTTTTT
>TRBJ1-1|.|.|TRBV19
CASSGVWTEAFF
TGTGCCAGTAGCGGGGTCTGGACTGAAGCTTTCTTT
>TRBJ2-4|.|TRBD2|TRBV5-4
CASSSREGPHIQYF
TGTGCCAGCAGCTCAAGGGAGGGGCCGCACATTCAGTACTTC
>TRBJ2-1|few|TRBD2|TRBV12-5
CASGSAGVLYNEQFF
TGTGCTAGTGGCTCAGCGGGGGTTCTCTACAATGAGCAGTTCTTC
>TRBJ1-1|once|.|TRBV5-1
CASSFGGMNTEAFF
TGCGCCAGCAGCTTCGGAGGCATGAACACTGAAGCTTTCTTT
>TRBJ1-5|.|.|TRBV6-5
CASRFDSLNQPQHF
TGTGCCAGCAGATTCGACAGCCTCAATCAGCCCCAGCATTTT
>TRBJ1-1|few|.|TRBV9
CASSVGRRGMLNTEAFF
TGTGCCAGCAGCGTCGGGCGTCGGGGGATGTTGAACACTGAAGCTTTCTTT
>TRBJ1-1|.|TRBD1|TRBV6-1
CASSEWIEYRDRGNTEAFF
TGTGCCAGCAGTGAATGGATTGAATACCGGGACAGGGGGAACACTGAAGCTTTCTTT
>TRBJ1-2|once|TRBD1|TRBV3-1/TRBV3-2
CASSRTGANYGYTF
TGTGCCAGCAGCCGGACAGGGGCTAACTATGGCTACACCTTC
>TRBJ1-2|.|.|TRBV24-1
CATSDPQDYYGYTF
TGTGCCACCAGTGATCCCCAGGATTACTATGGCTACACCTTC
>TRBJ1-1|.|.|TRBV5-4
CASSLAQGLGNEAFF
TGTGCCAGCAGCTTGGCCCAGGGTTTGGGGAATGAAGCTTTCTTT
>TRBJ1-5|once|.|TRBV12-3/TRBV12-4
CASTMGRNQPQHF
TGTGCCAGCACCATGGGCCGTAATCAGCCCCAGCATTTT
>TRBJ2-3|.|.|TRBV19
CASSTLNRGAGSDTQYF
TGTGCCAGTAGTACCCTAAACAGGGGCGCGGGATCAGATACGCAGTATTTT
>TRBJ2-7|.|TRBD2|TRBV4-3
CASSQDRRLADYEQYF
TGCGCCAGCAGCCAAGATCGGAGACTAGCGGATTACGAGCAGTACTTC
>TRBJ2-7|once|TRBD1|TRBV7-2
CASSFFAGGVGEQYF
TGTGCCAGCAGCTTCTTTGCAGGGGGCGTCGGGGAGCAGTACTTC
>TRBJ1-3|.|TRBD1|TRBV6-5
CASSLTGGGSGNTIYF
TGTGCCAGCAGTTTGACAGGGGGCGGCTCGGGAAACACCATATATTTT
>TRBJ1-3|.|TRBD1|TRBV11-2
CASSTQGNGSGNTIYF
TGTGCCAGCAGCACACAGGGGAACGGCTCTGGAAACACCATATATTTT
>TRBJ1-1|once|TRBD1|TRBV4-3
CASSPGTVMNTEAFF
TGCGCCAGCAGCCCGGGGACAGTCATGAACACTGAAGCTTTCTTT
>TRBJ2-3|.|.|TRBV7-2
CASSLDGTGISYTQYF
TGTGCCAGCAGCTTAGACGGAACAGGGATTAGTTATACGCAGTATTTT
>TRBJ2-1|.|TRBD2|TRBV5-4
CASSPGLAGLYEQFF
TGTGCCAGCAGCCCCGGACTAGCGGGACTCTATGAGCAGTTCTTC
>TRBJ1-2|.|.|TRBV27
CASGTLYGYTF
TGTGCCAGCGGGACACTCTATGGCTACACCTTC
>TRBJ1-3|.|.|TRBV7-2
CASSSRRDSEGGNTIYF
TGTGCCAGCAGCTCCCGCAGGGACTCCGAGGGAGGAAACACCATATATTTT
>TRBJ1-2|.|TRBD1|TRBV27
CASSLTGGGYGYTF
TGTGCCAGCAGTTTAACAGGGGGCGGCTATGGCTACACCTTC
>TRBJ2-3|.|.|TRBV9
CASSDPGGTDTQYF
TGTGCCAGCAGCGATCCCGGGGGCACAGATACGCAGTATTTT
>TRBJ1-2|once|TRBD1|TRBV7-2
CASSPDRGEANYGYTF
TGTGCCAGCAGCCCGGACAGGGGGGAAGCTAACTATGGCTACACCTTC
>TRBJ1-5|once|.|TRBV2
CASSDRDNQPQHF
TGTGCCAGCAGTGATCGGGATAATCAGCCCCAGCATTTT
>TRBJ1-5|few|.|TRBV6-5
CASEADLNQPQHF
TGTGCCAGCGAGGCGGATCTGAATCAGCCCCAGCATTTT
>TRBJ1-1|.|TRBD1|TRBV5-1
CASSWDRGSTEAFF
TGCGCCAGCAGTTGGGACAGGGGGTCGACTGAAGCTTTCTTT
>TRBJ1-1|.|.|TRBV14
CASSQAPRTGWGTEAFF
TGTGCCAGCAGCCAAGCCCCCCGTACAGGGTGGGGGACTGAAGCTTTCTTT
>TRBJ2-3|.|.|TRBV30
CAWSEGGGTDTQYF
TGTGCCTGGAGTGAGGGCGGAGGGACAGATACGCAGTATTTT
>TRBJ2-7|few|.|TRBV5-6
CASSLGHPSYEQYF
TGTGCCAGCAGCTTGGGACATCCCTCCTACGAGCAGTACTTC
>TRBJ1-1|.|TRBD1|TRBV9
CASSVGTGNMAFF
TGTGCCAGCAGCGTCGGGACAGGGAATATGGCTTTCTTT
>TRBJ2-7|.|TRBD2|TRBV29-1
CSAMGSTSGNSYEQYF
TGCAGCGCGATGGGAAGTACTAGCGGCAACTCCTACGAGCAGTACTTC
>TRBJ1-2|few|.|TRBV10-3
CAIRTDGYTF
TGTGCCATCAGGACAGATGGCTACACCTTC
>TRBJ2-7|.|TRBD2|TRBV5-1
CASNPGTSGTYEQYF
TGCGCCAGCAATCCAGGGACTAGCGGCACCTACGAGCAGTACTTC
>TRBJ2-7|.|.|TRBV28
CASGLEQYF
TGTGCCAGCGGGCTCGAGCAGTACTTC
>TRBJ1-6|once|TRBD1|TRBV5-1
CASSVDRGVSPLHF
TGCGCCAGCAGCGTCGACAGGGGAGTTTCACCCCTCCACTTT
>TRBJ1-1|few|.|TRBV3-1/TRBV3-2
CASSQAFSTEAFF
TGTGCCAGCAGCCAAGCGTTTTCCACTGAAGCTTTCTTT
>TRBJ1-4|.|.|TRBV19
CASRPRAEGNWKLFF
TGTGCCAGTAGACCCAGGGCGGAGGGTAACTGGAAACTGTTTTTT
>TRBJ1-2|.|TRBD1|TRBV28
CASSAPGTGVYGYTF
TGTGCCAGCAGTGCCCCCGGGACAGGGGTCTATGGCTACACCTTC
>TRBJ1-1|.|.|TRBV11-2
CASSYFEGNTEAFF
TGTGCCAGCAGCTACTTTGAGGGGAACACTGAAGCTTTCTTT
>TRBJ2-7|.|.|TRBV9
CASSVKQGGEQYF
TGTGCCAGCAGCGTTAAACAGGGCGGCGAGCAGTACTTC
>TRBJ2-7|once|TRBD1|TRBV7-3
CASSKDRGDEQYF
TGTGCCAGCAGCAAGGACAGGGGGGACGAGCAGTACTTC
>TRBJ2-7|.|TRBD2|TRBV4-2
CASSLQRGKQYF
TGTGCCAGCAGCCTCCAGCGGGGGAAGCAGTACTTC
>TRBJ1-1|.|.|TRBV19
CASRSTQNTEAFF
TGTGCCAGTAGGAGCACCCAGAACACTGAAGCTTTCTTT
>TRBJ2-2|.|TRBD1|TRBV7-6
CASSQRTGNTGELFF
TGTGCCAGCAGCCAAAGGACAGGGAACACCGGGGAGCTGTTTTTT